The 18 T cell receptor beta chains listed next were all sequenced from one sample in a study of blood T cell repertoires in COVID-19. The assay was immunoSEQ multiplex PCR, and TCRdb's table has in-frame clones only and misses some. Of about 190,000 clones detected, roughly 84% appear once; the ten largest clones hold around 6.6%. The sample consisted of peripheral blood. These receptor sequences come from a woman aged 40 to 50 who had recovered from COVID-19.

The chain links TRBV28 to TRBJ2-7; TRBD2 matches 11 bases. This CDR3 spans 15 amino acids. V lost 0 bases to trimming and J lost 3 bases; unmatched junction nucleotides: 1. Germline values: CDR1 MDHEN, CDR2 SYDVKM. DNA of the CDR3: TGTGCCAGCAGTTTATGGGGGACTAGCGGCTACGAGCAGTACTTC. Protein: CASSLWGTSGYEQYF.

V and J are TRBV28 and TRBJ2-7; 8 bases line up with TRBD2. This CDR3 region has 18 residues. Germline values: CDR1 MDHEN, CDR2 SYDVKM. Trimming cost V 3 bases and J 5 bases; bases outside gene matches: 18. The CDR3 loop is CASSFGAGLSGSLNEQYF. The CDR3 DNA is TGTGCCAGCAGTTTCGGGGCAGGGCTAAGCGGGAGTTTGAACGAGCAGTACTTC.

The chain has TRBV19 and TRBJ2-7; D is perhaps TRBD1 (6 bases). Germline loops: CDR1 LNHDA, CDR2 SQIVND (reference sequence). V gave up 3 bases and J gave up 2 bases, with 14 bases separating them. The CDR3 is 15 amino acids. Here the CDR3 reads CASSMGQGNPYEQYF. The DNA for the CDR3 is TGTGCCAGTAGTATGGGCCAGGGGAATCCCTACGAGCAGTACTTC.

The V gene is TRBV3-1 (or the pseudogene TRBV3-2), the J gene TRBJ2-1; D possibly corresponds to TRBD2 (6 bases). V was cut by 6 bases and J by 7 bases, with 13 bases left in between. CDR1 is LGHDT and CDR2 is YNNKEL in the germline V gene (reference sequence). The CDR3 consists of 13 residues. The chain's CDR3 is CASRQTSKNEQFF. CDR3 nucleotide sequence: TGTGCCAGCAGACAAACTAGCAAGAATGAGCAGTTCTTC.

This chain links TRBV24-1 with TRBJ2-2, with 9 bases matching TRBD1. The junction had 3 bases not matched to a gene; V was cut back by 3 bases and J by 5 bases. Germline values: CDR1 KGHDR, CDR2 SFDVKD. The CDR3 consists of 15 residues. CDR3 DNA: TGTGCCACCAGTGATCCGACAGGGGGGACCGGGGAGCTGTTTTTT. Residues: CATSDPTGGTGELFF.

The chain couples TRBV20-1 to TRBJ1-5; D is unresolved. Germline V gives CDR1 DFQATT, CDR2 SNEGSKA (reference sequence). The ends were cut back, 3 bases at V and 5 bases at J, with 11 bases in the middle. The CDR3 totals 13 residues. The DNA for the CDR3 is TGCAGTGCTAGTACAGACACCGATCAGCCCCAGCATTTT. Translated, it gives CSASTDTDQPQHF.

V and J are TRBV4-1 and TRBJ2-2; 8 positions match TRBD2. This CDR3 comprises 17 residues. The J segment lost 5 bases and the V segment lost 1 base, leaving 9 bases of the junction unmatched. Germline V gene data show CDR1 as MGHRA and CDR2 as YSYEKL. The DNA of the CDR3 is TGCGCCAGCAGCCAAGGGAGCGGGAGATATGGGACCGGGGAGCTGTTTTTT. The encoded protein is CASSQGSGRYGTGELFF.

V and J are TRBV4-2 and TRBJ2-3, with 14 positions matching TRBD2. The CDR3 length is 16 residues. Per germline, CDR1 LGHNA and CDR2 YNFKEQ. Trimming took 4 bases from V and 6 from J; bases not matched to a gene: 6. The CDR3 nucleotides are TGTGCCAGCAGCCCCGGGACTAGCGGGGGCCCGGATACGCAGTATTTT. Encoded protein: CASSPGTSGGPDTQYF.

V usage is TRBV7-9 and J usage is TRBJ2-1, with 9 nucleotides matching TRBD1. The CDR3 is 15 residues long. V lost 5 bases, J lost 3 bases, and 5 bases stayed unmatched. Germline assignment: CDR1 SEHNR and CDR2 FQNEAQ (reference sequence). The CDR3 DNA follows: TGTGCCAGCAGCCCTGACAGGGGGGTCTACAATGAGCAGTTCTTC. Protein sequence: CASSPDRGVYNEQFF.

The chain employs TRBV9 and TRBJ2-1; 10 bases are a match to TRBD2. J was trimmed by 6 bases and V by 0 bases; bases with no gene match: 15. Germline V CDR1 and CDR2: SGDLS, YYNGEE. The CDR3 runs to 19 residues. CDR3 in amino acids: CASSVAPASGRGGPNEQFF. The CDR3 DNA follows: TGTGCCAGCAGCGTAGCTCCCGCAAGCGGGAGGGGGGGGCCCAATGAGCAGTTCTTC.

J is TRBJ2-2 and V is TRBV19; TRBD2 matches at 12 bases. This CDR3 has 16 amino acids. V lost 6 bases and J lost 4; bases outside the gene matches: 6. Per germline, CDR1 LNHDA and CDR2 SQIVND (reference sequence). The CDR3 DNA follows: TGTGCCAGTAGCGGACTAGCGGGGAAGATCACCGGGGAGCTGTTTTTT. This gives the protein CASSGLAGKITGELFF.

V is TRBV19 and J is TRBJ2-2; 11 bases agree with TRBD2. This CDR3 has 17 amino acids. V lost 1 base, J lost 5 bases, and 6 bases stayed unmatched. Germline CDR1 LNHDA, CDR2 SQIVND (reference sequence). CDR3 bases: TGTGCCAGTAGTATAGTTAGCGGGAGGGTGAGGACCGGGGAGCTGTTTTTT. Amino acid sequence: CASSIVSGRVRTGELFF.

The chain joins TRBV9 to TRBJ2-2; a possible D gene is TRBD2 (5 bases). Germline V gene sequence: CDR1 SGDLS, CDR2 YYNGEE. CDR3 length: 15 residues. The ends were cut back, 0 bases at V and 1 base at J, with 7 bases in the middle. CDR3 sequence reads: CASSVVGGNTGELFF. The DNA for the CDR3 is TGTGCCAGCAGCGTAGTTGGAGGGAACACCGGGGAGCTGTTTTTT.

The chain employs TRBV5-1 and TRBJ1-2; 7 bases agree with TRBD1. Trimming at V came to 1 base and at J to 4 bases, leaving 13 bases not matched to a gene. The CDR3 runs 17 residues. Germline V lookup: CDR1 SGHRS, CDR2 YFSETQ. DNA of the CDR3: TGCGCCAGCAGCTTGACTACCAGAACAGGGGCGGGCTATGGCTACACCTTC. Translated, it gives CASSLTTRTGAGYGYTF. Combining the CDR3 with reference TRBV5-1 and TRBJ1-2 gives the whole variable domain KAGVTQTPRYLIKTRGQQVTLSCSPISGHRSVSWYQQTPGQGLQFLFEYFSETQRNKGNFPGRFSGRQFSNSRSEMNVSTLELGDSALYLCASSLTTRTGAGYGYTFGSGTRLTVV.

This chain uses TRBV6-4 with TRBJ1-2; TRBD1 matches at 7 bases. CDR3 size: 14 residues. The trim removed 0 bases at V and 6 bases at J, leaving 4 bases unmatched. The V gene's germline CDR1 is MRHNA and CDR2 SNTAGT. CDR3 residues: CASSDSGTADGYTF. CDR3 nucleotides: TGTGCCAGCAGTGACTCGGGGACAGCGGATGGCTACACCTTC.

The CDR3, as DNA: TGTGCCAGCAGCCGGTCGAACACTGAAGCTTTCTTT. Protein product: CASSRSNTEAFF. The chain links TRBV5-5 to TRBJ1-1; D gene ambiguous. This CDR3 is 12 amino acids long. Germline V gene sequence: CDR1 SGHKS, CDR2 YYEKEE (reference sequence). Trimming removed 4 bases from V and 1 base from J, with 5 bases in between. Full variable domain (remainder filled in from reference TRBV5-5 and TRBJ1-1): DAGVTQSPTHLIKTRGQQVTLRCSPISGHKSVSWYQQVLGQGPQFIFQYYEKEERGRGNFPDRFSARQFPNYSSELNVNALLLGDSALYLCASSRSNTEAFFGQGTRLTVV.

The rearrangement links TRBV7-3 to TRBJ2-3; no clear D. The germline V and J ends were trimmed by 5 bases and 6 bases, with 15 bases remaining between them. This CDR3 region has 14 residues. Germline V gives CDR1 SGHTA, CDR2 FQGTGA. The CDR3 spells CASSRLSSSDTQYF. For the CDR3, the DNA is TGTGCCAGCAGCCGACTGAGTAGTTCGGATACGCAGTATTTT.

The chain couples TRBV24-1 to TRBJ2-3; TRBD2 might be the D (6 bases). CDR1 and CDR2 from the germline V gene are KGHDR and SFDVKD. V was pared by 5 bases and J by 3 bases, with 20 bases between. This CDR3 has 17 residues. DNA of the CDR3: TGTGCCACCAGTGGGGGGTTGGGCGGGATTCGAACAGATACGCAGTATTTT. Protein sequence: CATSGGLGGIRTDTQYF.